This T cell receptor (beta chain) was found in a study of cytomegalovirus exposure and HLA in healthy donors. The wider study: A prior analysis found 100 million to 140 million unique TCR beta sequences from 150 million to 200 million T cells.

The ends lost 3 bases at V and 0 bases at J; junction bases unmatched: 7. Germline V gene data show CDR1 as KGHSH and CDR2 as LQKENI. The CDR3 length is 16 residues. This clone came up a few times. PCR involved 60 Vbeta and 13 Jbeta primers. Produced via immunoSEQ multiplex PCR; TCRdb's table is partial and in-frame only. The sample includes 150,000 to 200,000 clones, around 80% of them seen just once. The receptor was derived from a girl between 10 and 17 years old in good health and CMV-seropositive. The V gene is TRBV18, the J gene TRBJ2-7; 8 nucleotides line up with TRBD2. Sample: PBMCs. CDR3 sequence reads: CASSPPGSGSSYEQYF. CDR3 coding DNA: TGTGCCAGCTCACCCCCCGGGAGCGGGAGCTCCTACGAGCAGTACTTC.